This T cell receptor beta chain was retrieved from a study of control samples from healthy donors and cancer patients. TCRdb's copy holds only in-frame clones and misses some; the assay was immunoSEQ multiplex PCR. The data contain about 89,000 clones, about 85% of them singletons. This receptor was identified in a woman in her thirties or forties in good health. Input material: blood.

CDR3 sequence reads: CATSDNYEQYF. The CDR3 DNA reads as TGTGCCACCAGTGACAACTACGAGCAGTACTTC. The rearrangement joins TRBV24-1 to TRBJ2-7; D is undetermined. CDR1 is KGHDR, CDR2 SFDVKD, per germline. Trimming shortened V by 4 bases and J by 3 bases, and 3 bases separated the two germline ends. The CDR3 runs 11 residues.